This section outlines one T cell receptor beta chain sequence together with its context. This entry is derived from a study of T cell changes during pregnancy in multiple sclerosis. TCRdb's copy holds only in-frame clones and misses some; the assay was immunoSEQ multiplex PCR. The sample yields approximately 31,000 clones, about nine tenths seen once. This TCR was recovered from a female donor in good health, enrolled as a control in a pregnancy study. The input for sequencing was CD4+ T cells from peripheral blood mononuclear cells, taken in the second trimester of pregnancy.

CDR3 amino acids: CASSLVGGFGTEAFF. CDR3 in DNA: TGTGCCAGCAGCTTGGTGGGGGGGTTCGGAACTGAAGCTTTCTTT. The V and J genes are TRBV5-8 and TRBJ1-1; perhaps TRBD1 as D (5 bases). The germline V and J ends were trimmed by 0 bases and 5 bases, with 14 bases remaining between them. CDR1 is SGHTS and CDR2 is YDEGEE in the germline V gene. CDR3 length: 15 amino acids. Drawing the rest from reference TRBV5-8 and TRBJ1-1, the complete variable domain is EAGVTQSPTHLIKTRGQQATLRCSPISGHTSVYWYQQALGLGLQFLLWYDEGEERNRGNFPPRFSGRQFPNYSSELNVNALELEDSALYLCASSLVGGFGTEAFFGQGTRLTVV.